Listed below are T cell receptor beta chains from one sample, sequenced in a study of long-term antiretroviral therapy in people with HIV. Generated by immunoSEQ multiplex PCR, the TCRdb table keeps only in-frame clones and is missing some. The repertoire holds about 25,000 clones, with around 80% as singletons. Sequencing used unsorted PBMCs, obtained 3 years after starting antiretroviral therapy. The source of these receptors is a man aged 18 to 29 with HIV. CDR3s include the opening cysteine and the closing phenylalanine or tryptophan. D genes are given only for firm matches. Size tells how often a clone was seen (once, few, many) or the class of an expanded clone, and some rows leave it out.

j_call | d_call | v_call | clone_size | cdr3_aa | cdr3_nt
TRBJ1-3 | . | TRBV29-1 | . | CSVTGTTGNTIYF | TGCAGCGTGACCGGGACAACTGGAAACACCATATATTTT
TRBJ2-3 | TRBD2 | TRBV7-3 | . | CASSLGPSGGDTQYF | TGTGCCAGCAGCTTAGGTCCTAGCGGGGGGGATACGCAGTATTTT
TRBJ2-3 | TRBD2 | TRBV30 | . | CAWNPSGDTQYF | TGTGCCTGGAACCCTAGCGGAGATACGCAGTATTTT
TRBJ1-1 | TRBD1 | TRBV11-2 | . | CASSPGTGGLLNTEAFF | TGTGCCAGCAGCCCCGGGACAGGGGGCCTCCTGAACACTGAAGCTTTCTTT
TRBJ1-1 | . | TRBV28 | . | CASSPRGGALNTEAFF | TGTGCCAGCAGTCCCCGGGGGGGGGCCCTGAACACTGAAGCTTTCTTT
TRBJ2-3 | TRBD2 | TRBV30 | . | CAYSGGAADTQYF | TGTGCCTATAGCGGGGGGGCCGCAGATACGCAGTATTTT
TRBJ1-2 | . | TRBV9 | . | CASSVAGTKWTPNYGYTF | TGTGCCAGCAGCGTAGCTGGTACAAAGTGGACCCCTAACTATGGCTACACCTTC
TRBJ1-2 | . | TRBV5-6 | few | CASSPQSGGYGYTF | TGTGCCAGCAGCCCGCAATCGGGAGGATATGGCTACACCTTC
TRBJ2-2 | . | TRBV28 | . | CASSWGRKRRNTGELFF | TGTGCCAGCAGCTGGGGTAGAAAAAGGCGAAACACCGGGGAGCTGTTTTTT
TRBJ2-1 | . | TRBV7-9 | . | CASSLDSTNNEQFF | TGTGCCAGCAGCTTAGACAGCACTAACAATGAGCAGTTCTTC
TRBJ1-2 | . | TRBV7-9 | . | CASSFGGYGYTF | TGTGCCAGCAGCTTCGGGGGTTACGGCTACACCTTC
TRBJ1-1 | TRBD1 | TRBV5-1 | . | CASSLQGRTEAFF | TGCGCCAGCAGCTTACAGGGGCGGACTGAAGCTTTCTTT
TRBJ2-5 | TRBD1 | TRBV7-3 | once | CASSWRTGFQETQYF | TGTGCCAGCAGCTGGAGGACAGGATTCCAAGAGACCCAGTACTTC
TRBJ1-4 | . | TRBV2 | . | CASSPFRQAQNEKLFF | TGTGCCAGCAGTCCTTTTAGACAGGCCCAAAATGAAAAACTGTTTTTT
TRBJ2-5 | TRBD2 | TRBV4-1 | once | CASSRGTSGGEEETQYF | TGCGCCAGCAGCCGAGGGACTAGCGGGGGGGAAGAGGAGACCCAGTACTTC
TRBJ1-2 | . | TRBV4-1 | . | CASSQDRTGGEWGKQEGYTF | TGCGCCAGCAGCCAAGATAGGACCGGGGGCGAGTGGGGGAAGCAGGAGGGCTACACCTTC
TRBJ2-2 | . | TRBV4-1 | few | CASSQVRTITGELFF | TGCGCCAGCAGCCAAGTGCGAACAATCACCGGGGAGCTGTTTTTT
TRBJ1-2 | . | TRBV30 | . | CAWSVVVQGGGYTF | TGTGCCTGGAGTGTAGTGGTACAGGGTGGCGGCTACACCTTC
TRBJ2-5 | . | TRBV28 | once | CASSPEGETQYF | TGTGCCAGCAGTCCCGAGGGGGAGACCCAGTACTTC
TRBJ1-5 | . | TRBV19 | . | CASSVQGNQPQHF | TGTGCCAGTAGTGTACAGGGAAATCAGCCCCAGCATTTT
TRBJ1-1 | . | TRBV11-2 | . | CASSLGTWGTEAFF | TGTGCCAGCAGCTTAGGGACCTGGGGGACTGAAGCTTTCTTT
TRBJ1-2 | . | TRBV7-2 | . | CASSLFGEF | TGTGCCAGCAGCCTATTCGGGGAGTTC
TRBJ1-5 | . | TRBV19 | . | CASSIEPGANQPQHF | TGTGCCAGTAGTATAGAACCAGGGGCTAATCAGCCCCAGCATTTT
TRBJ1-1 | . | TRBV7-9 | once | CASSLVAQGLTEAFF | TGTGCCAGCAGCTTAGTAGCCCAGGGGCTCACTGAAGCTTTCTTT
TRBJ1-2 | . | TRBV5-1 | few | CASSSGVSGNGYTF | TGCGCCAGCAGCTCGGGGGTTTCCGGGAATGGCTACACCTTC
TRBJ2-1 | TRBD2 | TRBV6-5 | . | CASRTSGFAGHEQFF | TGTGCCAGCAGGACTAGCGGCTTCGCGGGGCATGAGCAGTTCTTC
TRBJ2-2 | TRBD2 | TRBV29-1 | once | CSASGGANTGELFF | TGCAGTGCCAGCGGGGGGGCGAACACCGGGGAGCTGTTTTTT
TRBJ1-1 | . | TRBV18 | . | CASSPRAEGTEAFF | TGTGCCAGCTCGCCTAGGGCGGAAGGGACTGAAGCTTTCTTT
TRBJ1-6 | TRBD1 | TRBV15 | . | CATSRATPGQGESPLHF | TGTGCCACCAGCAGAGCTACTCCTGGACAGGGAGAATCACCCCTCCACTTT
TRBJ2-4 | TRBD2 | TRBV5-6 | . | CASSFELSSGGINIQYF | TGTGCCAGCAGCTTTGAGTTGTCTAGCGGGGGGATAAACATTCAGTACTTC
TRBJ2-1 | TRBD2 | TRBV11-2 | . | CASSPLAGAMDEQFF | TGTGCCAGCAGCCCACTAGCGGGGGCCATGGATGAGCAGTTCTTC
TRBJ2-5 | TRBD2 | TRBV5-1 | . | CASTRTSGEETQYF | TGCGCCAGCACTAGGACTAGCGGGGAAGAGACCCAGTACTTC
TRBJ1-1 | TRBD1 | TRBV10-3 | . | CAISGTGPTEAFF | TGTGCCATCAGTGGGACAGGGCCAACTGAAGCTTTCTTT
TRBJ1-6 | . | TRBV2 | . | CASSGQPNSPLHF | TGTGCCAGCAGTGGACAGCCTAATTCACCCCTCCACTTT
TRBJ2-7 | . | TRBV6-1 | . | CASRPFEISYEQYF | TGTGCCAGCAGGCCCTTCGAGATCTCCTACGAGCAGTACTTC
TRBJ2-2 | TRBD2 | TRBV6-5 | . | CASGLAGNTGELFF | TGTGCCAGTGGACTAGCGGGGAACACCGGGGAGCTGTTTTTT
TRBJ2-2 | . | TRBV6-1 | . | CASRRGQNTGELFF | TGTGCCAGCAGGAGGGGACAGAACACCGGGGAGCTGTTTTTT
TRBJ1-1 | . | TRBV9 | . | CASSVEEGSIEAFF | TGTGCCAGCAGCGTAGAAGAGGGCTCCATTGAAGCTTTCTTT
TRBJ1-6 | . | TRBV25-1 | . | CASSEWQANSPLHF | TGTGCCAGCAGTGAATGGCAGGCCAATTCACCCCTCCACTTT
TRBJ2-2 | . | TRBV7-6 | . | CASSRDLGTGELFF | TGTGCCAGCAGCAGGGACCTTGGGACCGGGGAGCTGTTTTTT
TRBJ1-4 | . | TRBV5-5 | . | CASSLFHSANEKLFF | TGTGCCAGCAGCTTGTTCCACAGTGCCAATGAAAAACTGTTTTTT
TRBJ2-2 | . | TRBV18 | . | CASSPLGPGELFF | TGTGCCAGCTCACCGCTTGGGCCCGGGGAGCTGTTTTTT
TRBJ2-7 | TRBD2 | TRBV7-9 | . | CAGGEGSSYEQYF | TGTGCCGGAGGGGAGGGAAGCTCCTACGAGCAGTACTTC
TRBJ2-4 | . | TRBV9 | . | CASSPEGGGFANIQYF | TGTGCCAGCAGCCCCGAGGGCGGGGGCTTTGCAAACATTCAGTACTTC
TRBJ2-3 | TRBD1 | TRBV19 | . | CASSTSGTGAADTQYF | TGTGCCAGTAGTACGTCCGGGACAGGGGCAGCAGATACGCAGTATTTT
TRBJ1-4 | TRBD1 | TRBV18 | . | CASSRAQGQGSEKLFF | TGTGCCAGCTCACGTGCCCAGGGACAGGGGTCTGAAAAACTGTTTTTT
TRBJ1-4 | . | TRBV11-2 | . | CASSPGGGYEKLFF | TGTGCCAGCAGCCCGGGGGGGGGCTATGAAAAACTGTTTTTT
TRBJ2-3 | TRBD2 | TRBV5-4 | . | CASRRSGGRGTDTQYF | TGTGCCAGCAGACGTAGCGGGGGGCGAGGCACAGATACGCAGTATTTT
TRBJ1-1 | . | TRBV5-5 | few | CASSLRRGSTEAFF | TGTGCCAGCAGCTTGCGAAGAGGGAGCACTGAAGCTTTCTTT
TRBJ2-1 | TRBD2 | TRBV28 | medium-sized | CASRIAGGHFEQFF | TGTGCCAGCAGAATAGCGGGGGGGCATTTTGAGCAGTTCTTC
TRBJ1-2 | . | TRBV6-1 | few | CASSEDGLYYGYTF | TGTGCCAGCAGTGAAGATGGGCTGTACTATGGCTACACCTTC
TRBJ1-2 | . | TRBV7-8 | . | CASSLLGPLIPPNYGYTF | TGTGCCAGCAGCTTATTGGGGCCTTTAATCCCCCCTAACTATGGCTACACCTTC
TRBJ2-1 | TRBD1 | TRBV30 | . | CAWSLTTGGPNEQFF | TGTGCCTGGAGTTTAACGACAGGGGGCCCCAATGAGCAGTTCTTC
TRBJ1-2 | TRBD1 | TRBV5-4 | . | CASSAGQGYASGYTF | TGTGCCAGCAGCGCCGGACAGGGGTACGCAAGTGGCTACACCTTC
TRBJ2-7 | TRBD2 | TRBV5-1 | . | CASSLRGNGGGSSYEQYF | TGCGCCAGCAGCTTGCGGGGCAACGGCGGGGGGTCCTCCTACGAGCAGTACTTC
TRBJ1-3 | . | TRBV28 | . | CASSLASGEGNTIYF | TGTGCCAGCAGTTTAGCCTCGGGGGAGGGAAACACCATATATTTT
TRBJ2-6 | . | TRBV10-3 | . | CAISESSRGLRDRNYSGANVLTF | TGTGCCATCAGTGAGTCTTCAAGAGGGCTCCGGGACCGTAATTACTCTGGGGCCAACGTCCTGACTTTC
TRBJ2-3 | TRBD2 | TRBV15 | . | CATSRVRPGLGVVDTQYF | TGTGCCACCAGCAGAGTTCGCCCCGGACTAGGTGTGGTAGATACGCAGTATTTT
TRBJ2-5 | . | TRBV4-1 | . | CASSPQQGIQETQYF | TGCGCCAGCAGCCCCCAACAAGGGATCCAAGAGACCCAGTACTTC
TRBJ2-1 | TRBD1 | TRBV6-5 | . | CASSLTTGGREQFF | TGTGCCAGCAGTCTCACGACAGGGGGCCGTGAGCAGTTCTTC